Following are 25 T cell receptor beta chains from one sample sequenced in a study of CD8 T cells in ankylosing spondylitis. General observations from the study: Seemingly distinctive of ankylosing spondylitis blood was a TCR beta motif formed by eight highly homologous variants.

These receptors lack a known antigen. Each CDR3 protein gets one entry after TCRdb re-called the 5' RACE reads with MiXCR. The sample includes over 600,000 distinct CDR3 sequences, over 15% seen only once; the top ten take approximately 18%. Material: blood, either unsorted or a sorted T cell fraction (not recorded which). Source of these receptors: a male donor with ankylosing spondylitis.

This clonotype has just a few counts. This chain joins TRBV11-2 and TRBJ2-7; D is perhaps TRBD2 (6 bases). In germline, CDR1 is SGHAT, CDR2 FQNNGV. V dropped 6 bases and J dropped 3 bases, with 21 bases sitting between them. The CDR3 is made up of 16 amino acids. DNA of the CDR3: TGTGCCAGCAGATCTCCGGGGAGGCGGTGGTACTACGAGCAGTACTTC. It encodes CASRSPGRRWYYEQYF. The full variable domain, its missing parts supplied by reference TRBV11-2 and TRBJ2-7, is EAGVAQSPRYKIIEKRQSVAFWCNPISGHATLYWYQQILGQGPKLLIQFQNNGVVDDSQLPKDRFSAERLKGVDSTLKIQPAKLEDSAVYLCASRSPGRRWYYEQYFGPGTRLTVT.

Only a few counts were recorded for this clonotype. This sequence joins TRBV14 and TRBJ2-5; 7 bases map to TRBD2. Trimming took 2 bases from V and 2 from J; bases not matched to a gene: 5. The CDR3 totals 15 residues. Germline loops: CDR1 SGHDN, CDR2 FVKESK. The DNA for the CDR3 is TGTGCCAGCAGCCAATTTTCTAGCGGACAAGAGACCCAGTACTTC. It yields the protein CASSQFSSGQETQYF.

The rearrangement uses TRBV20-1 and TRBJ1-2; weak D call: TRBD1 (5 bases). CDR3 size: 17 residues. V lost 0 bases to trimming and J lost 11 bases, with 28 bases between them. The V gene's germline CDR1 is DFQATT and CDR2 SNEGSKA (reference sequence). Written as DNA, the CDR3 is TGCAGTGCTAGAGATCGTGGAACCGGGACCGCTCGGGCTGGATACACCTTC. Protein sequence: CSARDRGTGTARAGYTF.

This clonotype has only a few counts. The rearrangement joins TRBV19 to TRBJ2-1, with TRBD2 matching over 13 bases. V lost 11 bases, J lost 3 bases, and 10 bases stayed unmatched. Germline V gives CDR1 LNHDA, CDR2 SQIVND (reference sequence). This CDR3 is built from 16 residues. CDR3 bases: TGTGCCCGTCTTCCCGGGACTAGCGGGATCTACAATGAGCAGTTCTTC. This encodes CARLPGTSGIYNEQFF.

This sequence joins TRBV2 and TRBJ1-2; D not certain. Looked up from germline, CDR1 is SNHLY and CDR2 is FYNNEI. The CDR3 contains 14 residues. With 4 bases removed from V and 8 bases from J, the gap between germline ends came to 17 bases. CDR3 coding DNA: TGTGCCAGCAGTGCACGGACCGCCGTCGAGGGCTACACCTTC. Encoded protein: CASSARTAVEGYTF.

The rearrangement uses TRBV5-1 and TRBJ2-1; 9 bases match TRBD2. The CDR3 totals 16 residues. V lost 0 bases and J lost 8; bases outside the gene matches: 9. Looked up from germline, CDR1 is SGHRS and CDR2 is YFSETQ. The CDR3: CASSLAPAGGPHEQFF. The CDR3 coding sequence is TGCGCCAGCAGCTTGGCCCCGGCGGGAGGGCCCCATGAGCAGTTCTTC.

V usage is TRBV7-9 and J usage is TRBJ1-2; TRBD1 might be the D (6 bases). The V and J ends lost 3 bases and 13 bases respectively, with 24 bases between them. CDR3 length: 15 residues. The germline V gene encodes CDR1 SEHNR and CDR2 FQNEAQ (reference sequence). The CDR3 bases are TGTGCCAGCAGCTTCGGAATCGACAGGCGGTACTTTCCCACCTTC. Its protein product is CASSFGIDRRYFPTF.

This chain joins TRBV5-1 and TRBJ1-1, with D hard to call. Germline assignment: CDR1 SGHRS and CDR2 YFSETQ. V was shortened by 9 bases and J by 0 bases, with 21 bases between the two germline ends. This CDR3 contains 16 residues. For the CDR3, the DNA is TGCGCCATCTCGACATTTCGGCGTCAAATGAACACTGAAGCTTTCTTT. Protein: CAISTFRRQMNTEAFF.

This clonotype occurred a few times. This chain joins TRBV5-1 and TRBJ2-2; 9 nucleotides match TRBD1. With V trimmed by 7 bases and J by 8 bases, 9 bases remained unmatched. The germline gives CDR1 SGHRS, CDR2 YFSETQ. The CDR3 is made up of 14 amino acids. CDR3 DNA sequence: TGCGCCAGCCGGCAGGACAGGGGCCAGGGGGAGCTGTTTTTT. This sequence encodes CASRQDRGQGELFF.

This clonotype was detected only a few times. This chain connects TRBV10-3 to TRBJ2-7; 8 positions match TRBD1. The CDR3 contains 14 residues. The V gene end was trimmed by 0 bases and the J gene end by 4 bases; junction bases not matched to a gene: 2. Germline V gives CDR1 ENHRY, CDR2 SYGVKD. This CDR3 reads CAISESWTGYEQYF. CDR3 sequence (DNA): TGTGCCATCAGTGAGTCATGGACAGGGTACGAGCAGTACTTC.

V gene TRBV3-1 combines with J gene TRBJ1-2; a possible D gene is TRBD1 (5 bases). V lost 6 bases and J lost 2, with 16 bases in between. Per germline, CDR1 LGHDT and CDR2 YNNKEL (reference sequence). The CDR3 runs to 15 residues. The CDR3 nucleotides are TGTGCCAGCAGGCAGGGCCCCGGCATAAACTATGGCTACACCTTC. Its protein is CASRQGPGINYGYTF.

This clonotype came up a few times. CDR3: CASSQVSLGSSGNTIYF. CDR3 nucleotides: TGCGCCAGCAGCCAAGTCTCCCTCGGGAGCTCTGGAAACACCATATATTTT. This chain joins TRBV4-1 and TRBJ1-3; no firm D call. The CDR3 is 17 amino acids. V lost 1 base and J lost 0, with 13 bases in between. Germline V gene lookup returns CDR1 MGHRA and CDR2 YSYEKL.

J is TRBJ1-6 and V is TRBV28; possible D gene TRBD1, 5 bases. Trimming took 8 bases from V and 5 from J, leaving 10 bases between them. The CDR3 spans 13 residues. Germline CDR1 MDHEN, CDR2 SYDVKM. This chain's CDR3 is CASGGVNNSPLHF. DNA of the CDR3: TGTGCCAGCGGGGGGGTAAATAATTCACCCCTCCACTTT.

This clonotype came up a few times. The chain joins TRBV12-3 or TRBV12-4 to TRBJ1-6; no clear D gene. This CDR3 has 14 amino acids. V was shortened by 0 bases and J by 10 bases, with 10 bases between the two germline ends. The CDR3 bases are TGTGCCAGCAGTTTAGCGCGCGGAGTCTCACCCCTCCACTTT. Translated, it gives CASSLARGVSPLHF.

The chain links TRBV11-2 to TRBJ2-1, with 8 bases that match TRBD2. The CDR3 loop spans 16 amino acids. The trim removed 5 bases at V and 4 bases at J, leaving 10 bases unmatched. Germline CDR1 SGHAT, CDR2 FQNNGV. The CDR3 loop reads CASSPYTSGSYNEQFF. The CDR3 DNA follows: TGTGCCAGCAGCCCTTATACTAGCGGAAGTTACAATGAGCAGTTCTTC.

This clonotype showed up just a few times. The chain couples TRBV4-1 to TRBJ2-2; D call uncertain. Trimming removed 6 bases at V and 1 base at J, with 12 bases between. The CDR3 extends over 15 amino acids. Germline V gene data show CDR1 as MGHRA and CDR2 as YSYEKL. The CDR3 region has the DNA TGCGCCAGCAGTGGGCAGGCCAAGAACACCGGGGAGCTGTTTTTT. Translating gives CASSGQAKNTGELFF.

The chain has TRBV2 and TRBJ1-1; D call uncertain. This CDR3 contains 14 residues. Trimming pared 3 bases from V and 4 bases from J, leaving 12 bases between. The V gene's germline CDR1 is SNHLY and CDR2 FYNNEI. DNA of the CDR3: TGTGCCAGCAGTGATGATCCCCCGGGCACTGAAGCTTTCTTT. This gives the protein CASSDDPPGTEAFF.

This clonotype was found a few times. The chain has TRBV20-1 and TRBJ2-1; D uncertain. This CDR3 region has 11 residues. V gave up 1 base and J gave up 5 bases, with 3 bases separating them. Germline-derived CDR1 and CDR2 are DFQATT and SNEGSKA (reference sequence). This CDR3 reads CSARGDNEQFF. DNA of the CDR3: TGCAGTGCTAGAGGCGACAATGAGCAGTTCTTC.

This sequence joins TRBV3-1 and TRBJ2-5, with TRBD1 as a possible D gene (6 bases). Germline assignment: CDR1 LGHDT and CDR2 YNNKEL (reference sequence). The V and J ends lost 2 bases and 0 bases respectively, with 10 bases between them. This CDR3 is built from 15 residues. The CDR3 loop is CASSQTGQYQETQYF. CDR3 DNA sequence: TGTGCCAGCAGCCAAACAGGGCAGTACCAAGAGACCCAGTACTTC.

The chain employs TRBV20-1 and TRBJ2-7; 9 bases match TRBD2. CDR3 size: 13 residues. Germline trimming cut 8 bases from V and 4 bases from J; bases unmatched to any gene: 9. Germline CDR1 DFQATT, CDR2 SNEGSKA (reference sequence). CDR3 DNA: TGCAGTCTTTCCGGGCGGGAGGGGTACGAGCAGTACTTC. It is translated as CSLSGREGYEQYF.

The chain has TRBV5-1 and TRBJ1-1; D unresolved. The CDR3 spans 15 residues. The germline gives CDR1 SGHRS, CDR2 YFSETQ. Trimming left V 5 bases short and J 0 bases short, with 14 bases between. CDR3 DNA sequence: TGCGCCAGCAGGGAAATACAGAACATGAACACTGAAGCTTTCTTT. It translates to CASREIQNMNTEAFF.

This clonotype was seen ten or more times. The J gene is TRBJ2-1, the V gene TRBV20-1; TRBD2 matches 11 bases. Germline trimming cut 0 bases from V and 7 bases from J; bases unmatched to any gene: 11. This CDR3 has 17 residues. Per the germline V gene, CDR1 is DFQATT and CDR2 is SNEGSKA (reference sequence). CDR3 bases: TGCAGTGCTAGAGATCCGAGCGGGACTAGCGGCGGAAATGAGCAGTTCTTC. This encodes CSARDPSGTSGGNEQFF.

This clonotype turned up a few times. J is TRBJ2-2 and V is TRBV12-3 or TRBV12-4; 11 nucleotides align to TRBD1. The CDR3 totals 15 residues. The V and J ends lost 5 bases and 6 bases, in that order; junction bases with no gene match: 5. CDR3 nucleotides: TGTGCCAGCAGTCGGACAGGGGGCGCCTCCGGGGAGCTGTTTTTT. Its protein is CASSRTGGASGELFF.

About this clonotype itself: This CDR3 fails to terminate in the conserved phenylalanine or tryptophan, so it likely reflects a read error. It is unclear where the CDR3 begins or ends on the DNA, so no DNA is shown, and the CDR3 is as TCRdb lists it. The genes are TRBV20-1 and TRBJ2-1; the DNA was not used to check the table's D call, TRBD1. The CDR3 is 11 residues long, counting both termini. Germline values: CDR1 DFQATT, CDR2 SNEGSKA (reference sequence). CDR3 residues: CSARLRDPGQL.

This clonotype occurred many times. The CDR3 coding sequence is TGTGCCAGCAGTTTAAGCTCCGGAGACTACTACAATGAGCAGTTCTTC. Translation: CASSLSSGDYYNEQFF. The chain couples TRBV27 to TRBJ2-1; TRBD2 is a possible D gene (5 bases). Germline-derived CDR1 and CDR2 are MNHEY and SMNVEV (reference sequence). The CDR3 has 16 amino acids. Trimming removed 2 bases at V and 3 bases at J, with 14 bases between.